This passage covers 23 T cell receptor delta chains from one sample sequenced in a study of Vδ1+ human thymocytes (dated by TCRdb to 2017 to 2018). TCRdb shows the sequencer as Illumina MiSeq. RNA extraction was performed with the RNeasy mini kit, and reverse transcription was done with Superscript III. CDR3 amplicons were produced by multiplex PCR using pooled V-gene forward primers and a constant-region reverse primer with Illumina adaptor overhangs. TCRdb called clones from the public reads with CATT, and repeated DNA sequences were later combined into one row. This sample gives just under 55,000 delta-chain clones in total; about 15% of them show up just once. The ten largest clonotypes hold roughly 0.5% of the sample. No antigen has been assigned to these receptors. The investigation overall reported the following: The thymic TRG and TRD repertoires appeared highly polyclonal, with Gaussian CDR3 length distributions, in contrast to the oligoclonal repertoires of peripheral blood.

Sequenced: Vdelta1+ gamma-delta thymocytes from the thymus. This specimen's cell subset or site label, per the study, means: FACS-sorted CD3+ TCRalphabeta- TCRVdelta1+ TCRVdelta2- thymocytes. The receptors here all came from a boy under two years old who had congenital heart surgery.

Only a few counts were recorded for this clone. The V and J genes are TRDV1 and TRDJ1, with TRDD2 as a possible D gene (5 bases). V was shortened by 2 bases and J by 10 bases, with 20 bases between the two germline ends. Looked up from germline, CDR1 is TSWWSYY and CDR2 is QGS. CDR3 length: 15 residues. The CDR3 bases are TGTGCTCTTGGGGAAACCGCTTCCCCCTGGCGTGGACTCATCTTT. Translated: CALGETASPWRGLIF.

This clone has a count of ten or more. Other nucleotide sequences in the sample specify the same CDR3. This chain connects TRDV2 to TRDJ1; D uncertain. Per germline, CDR1 GEAIGNYY and CDR2 EKD. This CDR3 has 13 amino acids. Trimming left V 0 bases short and J 0 bases short, with 4 bases between. In nucleotides, the CDR3 is TGTGCCTGTGACACCGGCTACACCGATAAACTCATCTTT. It encodes CACDTGYTDKLIF.

The chain carries TRDV1 and TRDJ1, with TRDD3 matching 9 bases. J lost 3 bases, V lost 1 base, and 3 bases had no gene match. The CDR3 runs 15 residues. Germline V gene sequence: CDR1 TSWWSYY, CDR2 QGS. CDR3: CALGEPWGMADKLIF. The CDR3 DNA reads TGTGCTCTTGGGGAACCCTGGGGGATGGCCGATAAACTCATCTTT.

The genes are TRDV1 and TRDJ1; no definite D call. CDR1 and CDR2 from the germline V gene are TSWWSYY and QGS. V was pared by 5 bases and J by 3 bases, with 16 bases between. This CDR3 spans 15 amino acids. CDR3: CALGPQAFWADKLIF. The CDR3 DNA sequence: TGTGCTCTTGGGCCCCAGGCTTTTTGGGCCGATAAACTCATCTTT.

This clone was seen only once. The chain recombines TRDV1 with TRDJ1; 12 bases match TRDD3. J was trimmed by 4 bases and V by 1 base; bases with no gene match: 22. The CDR3 extends over 22 amino acids. Germline V gene sequence: CDR1 TSWWSYY, CDR2 QGS. CDR3: CALGEPFLGVWGIRRQDDKLIF. CDR3 nucleotide sequence: TGTGCTCTTGGGGAACCCTTCCTAGGGGTCTGGGGGATACGGAGGCAGGACGATAAACTCATCTTT.

This clone occurred a few times. This chain joins TRDV2 and TRDJ3; 11 nucleotides line up with TRDD3. The V gene end was trimmed by 0 bases and the J gene end by 3 bases; junction bases not matched to a gene: 21. Per the germline V gene, CDR1 is GEAIGNYY and CDR2 is EKD. This CDR3 contains 24 residues. CDR3: CACDTCPVWGIPVRKGWDTRQMFF. Written as DNA, the CDR3 is TGTGCCTGTGACACCTGCCCTGTCTGGGGGATACCGGTGAGAAAGGGCTGGGACACCCGACAGATGTTTTTC.

The table lists this clone with a few counts. V gene TRDV1 combines with J gene TRDJ1, with 7 nucleotides matching TRDD2. The length of the CDR3 is 20 residues. Germline V gene data show CDR1 as TSWWSYY and CDR2 as QGS. V lost 0 bases, J lost 0 bases, and 16 bases stayed unmatched. The CDR3 coding sequence is TGTGCTCTTGGGGAACTGAGGTTCCTACGAATGTGGGTTTACACCGATAAACTCATCTTT. This gives the protein CALGELRFLRMWVYTDKLIF.

This rearrangement joins TRDV1 to TRDJ1, with 12 positions matching TRDD3. Germline V lookup: CDR1 TSWWSYY, CDR2 QGS. Germline trimming cut 1 base from V and 7 bases from J; bases unmatched to any gene: 16. CDR3 length equals 19 residues. The CDR3 is CALGEPKLRTGGYRVKLIF. CDR3 DNA sequence: TGTGCTCTTGGGGAACCCAAACTCCGGACTGGGGGATACAGGGTTAAACTCATCTTT.

This clone has a handful of counts. The genes are TRDV1 and TRDJ1, with D tentatively TRDD2 or TRDD3 (5 bases each). The CDR3 runs 18 residues. V was shortened by 1 base and J by 7 bases, with 25 bases between the two germline ends. Germline CDR1 and CDR2: TSWWSYY and QGS. This chain's CDR3 is CALGEHSFPTRTGGKLIF. The CDR3 nucleotides read TGTGCTCTTGGGGAACACTCGTTCCCTACCCGTACTGGTGGTAAACTCATCTTT.

The genes are TRDV1 and TRDJ1, with 8 nucleotides matching TRDD2. The CDR3 is made up of 18 amino acids. The germline V gene has CDR1 TSWWSYY and CDR2 QGS. V was pared by 3 bases and J by 0 bases, with 12 bases of the junction left unmatched. CDR3 coding DNA: TGTGCTCTTGGGGACCCACTTCCTACCGGGCCAAACACCGATAAACTCATCTTT. It codes for CALGDPLPTGPNTDKLIF.

This clone was detected a few times. The chain joins TRDV1 to TRDJ1; 10 nucleotides align to TRDD3. Germline V gives CDR1 TSWWSYY, CDR2 QGS. Losses at the gene ends were 1 base for V and 0 bases for J; bases not matched to a gene: 26. This CDR3 is 24 amino acids long. CDR3 amino acids: CALGEPPRFAPVLGDAKNTDKLIF. The CDR3 DNA is TGTGCTCTTGGGGAACCCCCCAGGTTTGCCCCCGTACTGGGGGATGCCAAGAACACCGATAAACTCATCTTT.

This clone was counted only a few times. The V call is TRDV1, the J call TRDJ1, with a weak D call TRDD3 (6 bases). The CDR3 runs to 18 residues. The V gene's germline CDR1 is TSWWSYY and CDR2 QGS. Deletions cut 4 bases from V and 0 bases from J, with 21 bases between. The CDR3: CALGVPGTWMGDTDKLIF. Written as DNA, the CDR3 is TGTGCTCTTGGGGTCCCCGGCACGTGGATGGGGGACACCGATAAACTCATCTTT.

This rearrangement joins TRDV1 to TRDJ1; 8 positions match TRDD3. The CDR3 runs to 20 residues. Germline-derived CDR1 and CDR2 are TSWWSYY and QGS. With V trimmed by 5 bases and J by 7 bases, 27 bases remained unmatched. This CDR3 is CALGLNDSPVLGALRGKLIF. CDR3 coding DNA: TGTGCTCTTGGGTTAAACGACTCCCCTGTACTGGGGGCCCTGAGAGGTAAACTCATCTTT.

This clone was seen more than once but under ten times. The rearrangement uses TRDV1 and TRDJ1; possibly TRDD3 for D (7 bases). Trimming removed 0 bases at V and 8 bases at J, with 25 bases between. The germline gives CDR1 TSWWSYY, CDR2 QGS. The CDR3 is made up of 18 amino acids. CDR3 amino acids: CALGELGRPTWLGVKLIF. The CDR3 DNA is TGTGCTCTTGGGGAACTAGGTCGTCCTACGTGGCTGGGGGTGAAACTCATCTTT.

The chain links TRDV1 to TRDJ1; possibly TRDD3 for D (5 bases). The CDR3 length is 18 residues. The V gene lost 2 bases and the J gene lost 7 bases, with 26 bases spanning the gap. Germline V gene data show CDR1 as TSWWSYY and CDR2 as QGS. CDR3 nucleotides: TGTGCTCTTGGGGAAGGGGTGGGGCAGTCCTCACTACGGACTAAACTCATCTTT. It encodes CALGEGVGQSSLRTKLIF.

As regards this clone: Other DNA sequences in the sample encode the same CDR3. The chain links TRDV2 to TRDJ1; 10 bases align to TRDD3. Trimming took 4 bases from V and 4 from J; bases not matched to a gene: 26. Germline CDR1 is GEAIGNYY and CDR2 is EKD. The CDR3 runs to 21 residues. CDR3: CACDTVIIGTRGDTPNDKLIF. The DNA for the CDR3 is TGTGCCTGTGATACCGTTATCATCGGTACTCGGGGGGATACGCCAAACGATAAACTCATCTTT.

The J gene is TRDJ1, the V gene TRDV1, with 7 bases identical to TRDD3. After removal of 2 bases from V and 0 bases from J, the junction contained 21 bases not matched to a gene. CDR1 and CDR2 (germline): TSWWSYY, QGS. The CDR3 totals 21 residues. This chain's CDR3 is CALGESGYQAGDGAYTDKLIF. CDR3 DNA: TGTGCTCTTGGGGAAAGTGGCTACCAAGCGGGGGATGGGGCTTACACCGATAAACTCATCTTT.

On this clone itself: Other DNA sequences in this specimen translate into the identical CDR3. The chain uses TRDV1 and TRDJ1; perhaps TRDD3 as D (7 bases). The CDR3 is made up of 19 amino acids. V lost 6 bases to trimming and J lost 0 bases, with 26 bases between them. CDR1 TSWWSYY and CDR2 QGS come from the germline V gene. CDR3 residues: CALGKGLPWGTEYTDKLIF. The CDR3 nucleotides read TGTGCTCTTGGAAAGGGTCTTCCTTGGGGGACAGAGTACACCGATAAACTCATCTTT.

This clone is classed as medium-sized. V gene TRDV2 combines with J gene TRDJ1, with TRDD3 matching over 10 bases. Losses at the gene ends were 3 bases for V and 4 bases for J; bases not matched to a gene: 4. CDR3 length: 14 amino acids. Germline loops: CDR1 GEAIGNYY, CDR2 EKD. CDR3 DNA: TGTGCCTGTGACCTCTGGGGGATAATCGATAAACTCATCTTT. Its translation is CACDLWGIIDKLIF.

This clone was seen a handful of times. The V gene is TRDV1, the J gene TRDJ1; D unresolved. CDR3 size: 19 residues. The germline V gene has CDR1 TSWWSYY and CDR2 QGS. Trimming shortened V by 7 bases and J by 0 bases, and 27 bases separated the two germline ends. The CDR3 region is CALVLGPVGPERYTDKLIF. The CDR3 coding sequence is TGTGCTCTTGTACTTGGCCCAGTGGGACCTGAGAGGTACACCGATAAACTCATCTTT.

V usage is TRDV3 and J usage is TRDJ1; perhaps TRDD3 as D (5 bases). Trimming cost V 1 base and J 0 bases, with 24 bases left between them. The length of the CDR3 is 18 residues. The germline CDR1 and CDR2 sequences are TVYSNPD and GDNSRS (reference sequence). CDR3 sequence reads: CAFISKRVRYPYTDKLIF. In DNA form, the CDR3 reads TGTGCCTTTATAAGTAAGCGGGTTAGATACCCGTACACCGATAAACTCATCTTT.

The V and J genes are TRDV1 and TRDJ1, with TRDD3 matching 10 bases. Unmatched junction bases numbered 39, after V lost 5 bases and J lost 0 bases. Germline CDR1 TSWWSYY, CDR2 QGS. The CDR3 loop spans 27 amino acids. DNA of the CDR3: TGTGCTCTTGGGAGCATCGGGCCTTTCCTACCATTACTTAGGGGGATACGCCCCGCGGAGTACACCGATAAACTCATCTTT. This codes for CALGSIGPFLPLLRGIRPAEYTDKLIF.

There are a few counts of this clone. The J gene is TRDJ1, the V gene TRDV1; 8 bases are a match to TRDD3. Germline assignment: CDR1 TSWWSYY and CDR2 QGS. The CDR3 covers 19 residues. V dropped 5 bases and J dropped 0; count of bases not matched to a gene: 17. The CDR3 loop reads CALGPLWGWDTRYTDKLIF. In DNA, the CDR3 is TGTGCTCTTGGGCCCCTATGGGGATGGGATACGCGGTACACCGATAAACTCATCTTT.